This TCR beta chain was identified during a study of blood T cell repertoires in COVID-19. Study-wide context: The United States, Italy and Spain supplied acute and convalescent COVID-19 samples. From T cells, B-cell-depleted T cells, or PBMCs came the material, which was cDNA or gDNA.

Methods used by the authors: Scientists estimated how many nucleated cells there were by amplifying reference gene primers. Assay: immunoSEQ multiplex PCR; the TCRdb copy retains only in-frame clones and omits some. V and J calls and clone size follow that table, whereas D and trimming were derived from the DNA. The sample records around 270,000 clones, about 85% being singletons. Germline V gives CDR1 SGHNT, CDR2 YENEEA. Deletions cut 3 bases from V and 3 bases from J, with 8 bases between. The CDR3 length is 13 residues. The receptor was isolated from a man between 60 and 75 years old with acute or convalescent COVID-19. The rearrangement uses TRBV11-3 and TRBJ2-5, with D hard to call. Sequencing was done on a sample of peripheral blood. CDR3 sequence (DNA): TGTGCCAGCAGCTTTAGCCGTGAAGAGACCCAGTACTTC. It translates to CASSFSREETQYF.